The entry below describes one T cell receptor beta chain. This record comes from a study of blood T cell repertoires in COVID-19. Study-wide context: COVID-19 samples collected from the United States, Italy and Spain covered acute and convalescent phases. The cDNA or gDNA used as material had been derived from T cells, B-cell-depleted T cells, or PBMCs.

The germline V gene has CDR1 GTSNPN and CDR2 SVGIG (reference sequence). The CDR3 consists of 13 residues. V shed 6 bases and J shed 4 bases, with 16 bases lying between them. In the authors' methods: Reference gene primer amplification gave estimated nucleated cell counts. Sequencing was performed with immunoSEQ multiplex PCR; in TCRdb, only in-frame clones are kept and a portion is missing. V, J and clone size are taken as reported in that table, and D and trimming were inferred from the DNA itself. The sample holds about 94,000 clones, about 80% seen once. The genes are TRBV30 and TRBJ2-7, with a tentative D call TRBD2 (6 bases). Sequenced: peripheral blood. This receptor was obtained from a human donor in a cohort sampled during active COVID-19. The CDR3 coding sequence is TGTGCCTGCTCCGGGACTCGTCCGTACGAGCAGTACTTC. It translates to CACSGTRPYEQYF.